This TCR beta chain emerged from a study of neurological immune-mediated disorders. This CDR3 region has 15 residues. The germline gives CDR1 MNHEY, CDR2 SVGEGT. V was pared by 6 bases and J by 6 bases, with 11 bases of the junction left unmatched. This clonotype was detected many times. In TCRdb, the 5' RACE reads were re-called with MiXCR into one record per CDR3 protein. Found here are roughly 16,000 distinct CDR3 sequences, 14% to 15% of them singletons; the top ten hold around 15%. The J gene is TRBJ2-7, the V gene TRBV6-2 or TRBV6-3; 10 bases match TRBD1. Specimen: PBMCs. This receptor was taken from a man between 60 and 75 years old with HTLV-1-associated myelopathy (HAM/TSP). The CDR3 region is CASSSPGTGVGEQYF. The DNA of the CDR3 is TGTGCCAGCAGCTCACCCGGGACAGGGGTTGGCGAGCAGTACTTC.